This T cell receptor (beta chain) stems from a study of shared clonotypes between healthy human individuals. Study-wide background: Used for every donor were three CD4 naive, three CD4 memory, two CD8 naive and one CD8 memory plate.

Data came from immunoSEQ multiplex PCR; TCRdb stores just in-frame clones and leaves some out. Among 760,000 or so clones, about 96% were seen once, and the ten largest hold under 0.3%. In the naive CD8 group, cells lacked CD45RO and were positively selected for CCR7, so terminally differentiated effector memory CD45RA+ cells were left out. The study drew its donors from healthy HIV-negative adults without recent acute infections or vaccinations. The ends lost 7 bases at V and 1 base at J; junction bases unmatched: 10. The CDR3 extends over 17 amino acids. The germline gives CDR1 SNHLY, CDR2 FYNNEI. This TCR derives from a young man in good health. The J gene is TRBJ1-5, the V gene TRBV2, with 10 bases aligning to TRBD1. Sequencing was done on a sample of naive CD8+ T cells sorted from blood. In DNA, the CDR3 is TGTGCCAGCAACAGACAGGGGGCTGACGAGAGCAATCAGCCCCAGCATTTT. Translation: CASNRQGADESNQPQHF.